The 10 T cell receptor beta chains given below trace back to one sample, sequenced in a study of CD8+ T cells in alopecia areata. TCR sequencing used cDNA made by reverse transcription of extracted RNA. Some clones are missing from TCRdb's copy, which holds only in-frame ones; the method was immunoSEQ multiplex PCR. Altogether approximately 61,000 clones are present, roughly 96% being singletons, with the ten largest covering under 30%. The sample was CD8+ T cells sorted from blood, taken at week 0. The receptors stem from a human donor with alopecia areata.

This chain connects TRBV5-1 to TRBJ1-2; D is possibly TRBD1 (6 bases). Germline-derived CDR1 and CDR2 are SGHRS and YFSETQ. The CDR3 consists of 13 residues. V shed 0 bases and J shed 12 bases, with 15 bases lying between them. CDR3 sequence (DNA): TGCGCCAGCAGCTTGGCGGCAGGGGTGGAGGACACCTTC. Translated, it gives CASSLAAGVEDTF. Looking up the rest from reference TRBV5-1 and TRBJ1-2 gives the full variable domain: KAGVTQTPRYLIKTRGQQVTLSCSPISGHRSVSWYQQTPGQGLQFLFEYFSETQRNKGNFPGRFSGRQFSNSRSEMNVSTLELGDSALYLCASSLAAGVEDTFGSGTRLTVV.

V and J are TRBV7-9 and TRBJ1-1; no clear D. The CDR3 spans 15 residues. Trimming cost V 1 base and J 7 bases, with 16 bases left between them. Germline lookup yields CDR1 SEHNR and CDR2 FQNEAQ (reference sequence). The CDR3 region has the DNA TGTGCCAGCAGCTTAGAATTAGGGCGGGATAATGAAGCTTTCTTT. It yields the protein CASSLELGRDNEAFF. The full variable domain, in which reference TRBV7-9 and TRBJ1-1 provide the parts outside the CDR3, is DTGVSQNPRHKITKRGQNVTFRCDPISEHNRLYWYRQTLGQGPEFLTYFQNEAQLEKSRLLSDRFSAERPKGSFSTLEIQRTEQGDSAMYLCASSLELGRDNEAFFGQGTRLTVV.

The CDR3 bases are TGTGCCAGCAGTTGGGCAACCACCGGGGAGCTGTTTTTT. Protein product: CASSWATTGELFF. This chain uses TRBV6-5 with TRBJ2-2; D unclear. V lost 4 bases and J 4 bases, leaving 7 bases between the germline ends. The CDR3 has 13 residues. Germline values: CDR1 MNHEY, CDR2 SVGAGI.

This chain connects TRBV7-2 to TRBJ2-3, with D possibly TRBD2 on 5 matching bases. CDR1 SGHTA and CDR2 FQGNSA come from the germline V gene. CDR3 length: 16 residues. V was clipped by 5 bases and J by 1 base, with 16 bases between them. The CDR3 DNA sequence: TGTGCCAGCAGCAACCCGGAAGACGGGGGCACAGATACGCAGTATTTT. It translates to CASSNPEDGGTDTQYF.

The CDR3 region is CASSQEASGGRGYQQYF. CDR3 bases: TGTGCCAGCAGCCAAGAGGCTAGCGGGGGGAGGGGTTACCAGCAGTACTTC. V usage is TRBV4-2 and J usage is TRBJ2-7; 11 positions agree with TRBD2. CDR3 length: 17 amino acids. Per the germline V gene, CDR1 is LGHNA and CDR2 is YNFKEQ. V dropped 0 bases and J dropped 8; count of bases not matched to a gene: 12.

The chain employs TRBV11-2 and TRBJ2-7; D is unclear. Germline CDR1 reads SGHAT; CDR2 reads FQNNGV. The CDR3 contains 14 residues. The V end lost 4 bases, the J end lost 3 bases, and 13 bases lay between the germline ends. The CDR3: CASSSRRTLYEQYF. The CDR3 DNA is TGTGCCAGCAGCTCCCGACGGACCCTCTACGAGCAGTACTTC.

This chain connects TRBV7-9 to TRBJ2-3; 11 nucleotides align to TRBD2. The germline V gene has CDR1 SEHNR and CDR2 FQNEAQ (reference sequence). V dropped 6 bases and J dropped 0; count of bases not matched to a gene: 5. The CDR3 sequence is 16 residues long. CDR3 amino acids: CASSLAGGASTDTQYF. The CDR3 DNA is TGTGCCAGCAGTCTAGCGGGAGGCGCTAGCACAGATACGCAGTATTTT.

This chain joins TRBV11-2 and TRBJ2-7, with TRBD2 identical over 7 bases. The CDR3 has 15 residues. V was clipped by 1 base and J by 0 bases; unmatched bases: 3. Germline V gene lookup returns CDR1 SGHAT and CDR2 FQNNGV. Here the CDR3 DNA reads TGTGCCAGCAGCTTAGGGGGGGGAATCTCCTACGAGCAGTACTTC. Its translation is CASSLGGGISYEQYF. The full variable domain, in which reference TRBV11-2 and TRBJ2-7 provide the parts outside the CDR3, is EAGVAQSPRYKIIEKRQSVAFWCNPISGHATLYWYQQILGQGPKLLIQFQNNGVVDDSQLPKDRFSAERLKGVDSTLKIQPAKLEDSAVYLCASSLGGGISYEQYFGPGTRLTVT.

The chain recombines TRBV7-9 with TRBJ2-3; the match to TRBD2 covers 14 bases. Germline-derived CDR1 and CDR2 are SEHNR and FQNEAQ (reference sequence). V was pared by 5 bases and J by 2 bases, with 3 bases of the junction left unmatched. The CDR3 is 16 amino acids. CDR3 DNA: TGTGCCAGCAGCGGACTAGCGGGGGGTCCCACAGATACGCAGTATTTT. Translated, it gives CASSGLAGGPTDTQYF. Full variable domain (rest looked up from reference TRBV7-9 and TRBJ2-3): DTGVSQNPRHKITKRGQNVTFRCDPISEHNRLYWYRQTLGQGPEFLTYFQNEAQLEKSRLLSDRFSAERPKGSFSTLEIQRTEQGDSAMYLCASSGLAGGPTDTQYFGPGTRLTVL.

V and J are TRBV10-3 and TRBJ1-2; D not resolved. The CDR3 extends over 20 amino acids. V lost 3 bases to trimming and J lost 0 bases, with 26 bases between them. Germline V lookup: CDR1 ENHRY, CDR2 SYGVKD. CDR3 protein: CAISDLGLMGSTGANYGYTF. CDR3 nucleotide sequence: TGTGCCATCAGTGATCTTGGCCTGATGGGGAGCACGGGCGCTAACTATGGCTACACCTTC.